This T cell receptor (beta chain) was profiled in a study of cytomegalovirus exposure and HLA in healthy donors. CDR1 and CDR2 from the germline V gene are MNHEY and SMNVEV (reference sequence). The CDR3 sequence is 17 residues long. V lost 5 bases, J lost 6 bases, and 25 bases lay in between. Note on this clone: The antigen remains undetermined.

Study outcomes and limitations: The study dropped some indistinguishable V segments, TRBV6-2 and TRBV6-3 among them.

The PCR employed 60 Vbeta primers together with 13 Jbeta primers. TCRdb's copy holds only in-frame clones and misses some; the assay was immunoSEQ multiplex PCR. The sample includes 120,000 or so clones, approximately 79% of them seen just once. The chain uses TRBV27 and TRBJ1-1; perhaps TRBD1 as D (5 bases). Sequenced sample: PBMCs. The origin of this receptor is a man aged 25-45 years in good health and CMV-seronegative. The CDR3 region is CASSPEEGAAAVPEAFF. CDR3 nucleotides: TGTGCCAGCAGTCCCGAGGAAGGGGCGGCTGCTGTCCCTGAAGCTTTCTTT.